Sequencing of this TCR beta chain was carried out in a study of blood T cell repertoires in COVID-19. About the research overall: T cells, B-cell-depleted T cells, or PBMCs supplied cDNA or gDNA.

Germline CDR1 is MDHEN and CDR2 is SYDVKM. The CDR3 consists of 14 residues. The trim removed 4 bases at V and 4 bases at J, leaving 6 bases unmatched. Profiling relied on immunoSEQ multiplex PCR, and the TCRdb table lists in-frame clones only, not all of them. The table has approximately 300,000 clones, roughly 89% seen once. The source is a woman between 18 and 29 years old with acute COVID-19. V gene TRBV28 combines with J gene TRBJ1-1, with 7 bases identical to TRBD1. What was sequenced was PBMCs or T cells enriched from blood (not recorded which). CDR3 loop: CASSSTGFVTEAFF. The CDR3 DNA follows: TGTGCCAGCAGTTCGACAGGGTTCGTCACTGAAGCTTTCTTT.